One and the same sample provided the 21 T cell receptor beta chains below, sequenced in a study of breast tumors, draining lymph nodes, adjacent tissues (dated by TCRdb to about 2016). The lymph node samples were taken from the axillary draining lymph nodes of breast cancer patients. The receptor library was made with multiplex PCR. The sample was run on an Illumina HiSeq 2000. TCRdb applied fastp at Q25 and MiXCR to the public reads, then kept only in-frame beta chains. Entries are consolidated by CDR3 protein sequence, retaining the most common genes and DNA. For this sample there are fewer than 200,000 distinct CDR3 sequences; 33% appear just once. Roughly 4.3% of the sample rests with the top ten. The material sequenced was axillary lymph node tissue. The receptors stem from a female donor with breast cancer. Some clones in this sample may be carry-over from other donors' samples.

This clonotype was detected ten times or more. The chain carries TRBV7-2 and TRBJ2-3; 12 bases are shared with TRBD2. V lost 5 bases and J lost 0; bases outside the gene matches: 6. Germline V gene lookup returns CDR1 SGHTA and CDR2 FQGNSA. This CDR3 region has 17 residues. CDR3 residues: CASSLGTSGFSTDTQYF. In DNA, the CDR3 is TGTGCCAGCAGCCTTGGGACTAGCGGGTTTAGCACAGATACGCAGTATTTT.

The chain employs TRBV30 and TRBJ2-5; 9 bases map to TRBD1. The CDR3 has 15 amino acids. CDR1 and CDR2 (germline): GTSNPN, SVGIG (reference sequence). The trim removed 2 bases at V and 3 bases at J, leaving 7 bases unmatched. The CDR3 DNA follows: TGTGCCTGGAGTTCTATTAGACAGGGGGAAGAGACCCAGTACTTC. The encoded protein is CAWSSIRQGEETQYF.

At least ten counts were recorded for this clonotype. The rearrangement joins TRBV7-6 to TRBJ2-1; D unresolved. The CDR3 runs 17 residues. Trimming stripped 0 bases from V and 0 bases from J, with 12 bases between. Germline V CDR1 and CDR2: SGHVS, FNYEAQ. The CDR3 nucleotides are TGTGCCAGCAGCTTAGCCGACGCGCCCAGCTCCTACAATGAGCAGTTCTTC. This codes for CASSLADAPSSYNEQFF.

The chain is built from TRBV5-5 and TRBJ2-3, with TRBD2 matching 7 bases. Germline V gene sequence: CDR1 SGHKS, CDR2 YYEKEE (reference sequence). The CDR3 loop spans 14 amino acids. The V segment lost 4 bases and the J segment 11 bases; nucleotides outside the gene matches: 13. CDR3 sequence reads: CASSHPGDYNEQYF. The CDR3 DNA follows: TGTGCCAGCAGCCACCCCGGGGACTACAATGAGCAGTATTTT.

The gene calls are TRBV10-3 and TRBJ1-6; TRBD1 matches at 7 bases. The CDR3 runs 14 residues. Trimming cost V 7 bases and J 13 bases; bases outside gene matches: 13. The germline CDR1 and CDR2 sequences are ENHRY and SYGVKD. The CDR3 protein is CAITPETGNFPLHF. The CDR3, as DNA: TGTGCCATCACCCCCGAGACAGGGAATTTCCCCCTCCACTTT.

Many counts were recorded for this clonotype. This chain connects TRBV20-1 to TRBJ2-7; D perhaps matches TRBD2 (7 bases). Trimming pared 3 bases from V and 0 bases from J, leaving 15 bases between. Germline-derived CDR1 and CDR2 are DFQATT and SNEGSKA (reference sequence). The CDR3 is made up of 15 amino acids. The CDR3, as DNA: TGCAGTGCTAGTGCGGAGGGGGGGAGCTCCTACGAGCAGTACTTC. Translated: CSASAEGGSSYEQYF.

A note on this clonotype: Germline is not matched at one junction end, which may reflect a read error. This sequence joins TRBV18 and TRBJ2-1, with TRBD2 matching over 9 bases. Germline values: CDR1 KGHSH, CDR2 LQKENI. The CDR3 runs to 17 residues. The CDR3 is CARSPFPGQRGDNEQFF. CDR3 coding DNA: TGTGCCCGCTCACCATTCCCCGGCCAGCGGGGGGACAATGAGCAGTTCTTC.

This chain links TRBV5-6 with TRBJ2-5; TRBD2 matches 12 bases. The junction had 3 bases not matched to a gene; V was cut back by 0 bases and J by 6 bases. This CDR3 has 15 amino acids. Germline CDR1 SGHDT, CDR2 YYEEEE. The CDR3 reads CASSLGLAGVQTQYF. The DNA of the CDR3 is TGTGCCAGCAGCTTGGGACTAGCGGGAGTGCAGACCCAGTACTTC.

The rearrangement uses TRBV7-9 and TRBJ1-1; the D gene is possibly TRBD1 (5 bases). Germline V CDR1 and CDR2: SEHNR, FQNEAQ (reference sequence). This CDR3 has 15 residues. Trimming removed 8 bases at V and 0 bases at J, with 16 bases between. The CDR3 sequence: CASGPSGTVNTEAFF. The CDR3 bases are TGTGCCAGCGGCCCGTCGGGGACGGTGAACACTGAAGCTTTCTTT.

Concerning this clonotype itself: A much larger clone lies one base from this, so it may be a read error. The V and J genes are TRBV12-3 or TRBV12-4 and TRBJ1-2, with 7 bases aligning to TRBD1. There are 15 residues in the CDR3. Trimming cost V 3 bases and J 2 bases; bases outside gene matches: 6. CDR3 loop: CASSFWIGGNYGYTF. The CDR3 nucleotides read TGTGCCAGCAGTTTCTGGATAGGGGGCAACTATGGCTACACCTTC.

The V and J genes are TRBV3-1 and TRBJ1-1; 7 nucleotides agree with TRBD1. The CDR3 contains 11 residues. The germline gives CDR1 LGHDT, CDR2 YNNKEL (reference sequence). Losses at the gene ends were 6 bases for V and 10 bases for J; bases not matched to a gene: 5. CDR3 nucleotide sequence: TGTGCCAGCAGTTTGGAGGGGGCAGCTTTCTTT. Translation gives CASSLEGAAFF.

This clonotype was recorded at least ten times. This sequence joins TRBV20-1 and TRBJ2-3; D gene unclear. The CDR3 runs 12 residues. Trimming pared 5 bases from V and 2 bases from J, leaving 8 bases between. CDR1 DFQATT and CDR2 SNEGSKA come from the germline V gene (reference sequence). For the CDR3, the DNA is TGCAGTGCTGAGCTGTACACAGATACGCAGTATTTT. It yields the protein CSAELYTDTQYF.

This clonotype showed up many times. This sequence joins TRBV2 and TRBJ2-7; D is undetermined. V lost 5 bases, J lost 6 bases, and 14 bases lay in between. The CDR3 has 13 amino acids. Germline V gene sequence: CDR1 SNHLY, CDR2 FYNNEI. The CDR3, as DNA: TGTGCCAGCAGTCCGCAGACACGTACCGAGCAGTACTTC. It is translated as CASSPQTRTEQYF.

This clonotype has a count of ten or more. This rearrangement joins TRBV7-2 to TRBJ1-2, with 9 bases identical to TRBD1. Per the germline V gene, CDR1 is SGHTA and CDR2 is FQGNSA. This CDR3 region has 14 residues. With V trimmed by 1 base and J by 6 bases, 3 bases remained unmatched. The DNA for the CDR3 is TGTGCCAGCAGCTTAGGGGGGACAGGGAATGGCTACACCTTC. This sequence encodes CASSLGGTGNGYTF.

Notes on this clonotype: In this CDR3 the conserved last residue, phenylalanine or tryptophan, is missing, so a read error is likely. Because the CDR3's place on the DNA is in doubt, the DNA is left out and the CDR3 is given as listed by TCRdb. The chain combines TRBV11-2 with TRBJ2-2; TRBD2, the table's D call, lacks a check against the DNA. The CDR3 length equals 16 residues, ends included. CDR1 and CDR2 (germline): SGHAT, FQNNGV. The CDR3: CASSLGAGDEHRGAVV.

Notes on this clonotype: Being one base from a much bigger clone, this may be a read error. This rearrangement joins TRBV5-4 to TRBJ2-7, with D maybe TRBD2 (6 bases). V shed 2 bases and J shed 2 bases, with 11 bases lying between them. Germline V lookup: CDR1 SGHNT, CDR2 YYREEE (reference sequence). This CDR3 spans 14 amino acids. Written as DNA, the CDR3 is TGTGCCAGCAGCTTCGGGGGAAGCACCTACGAGCAGTACTTC. As protein: CASSFGGSTYEQYF. The full variable domain, rest sourced from reference TRBV5-4 and TRBJ2-7, is ETGVTQSPTHLIKTRGQQVTLRCSSQSGHNTVSWYQQALGQGPQFIFQYYREEENGRGNFPPRFSGLQFPNYSSELNVNALELDDSALYLCASSFGGSTYEQYFGPGTRLTVT.

This chain connects TRBV5-1 to TRBJ1-1, with TRBD1 matching 7 bases. CDR1 is SGHRS, CDR2 YFSETQ, per germline. J lost 0 bases, V lost 6 bases, and 8 bases had no gene match. The CDR3 is 15 residues long. The DNA for the CDR3 is TGCGCCAGCAACCGACAGGGATCTATGAACACTGAAGCTTTCTTT. The encoded protein is CASNRQGSMNTEAFF.

This clonotype was recorded at least ten times. The rearrangement uses TRBV7-9 and TRBJ1-2; tentative D call: TRBD1 (5 bases). This CDR3 spans 15 amino acids. Looked up from germline, CDR1 is SEHNR and CDR2 is FQNEAQ (reference sequence). Trimming stripped 1 base from V and 4 bases from J, with 13 bases between. CDR3 nucleotides: TGTGCCAGCAGCTTAGGACGGGGGACGGTCTATGGCTACACCTTC. It is translated as CASSLGRGTVYGYTF.

This clonotype occurred many times. V gene TRBV13 combines with J gene TRBJ1-2; D gene ambiguous. Germline V gene data show CDR1 as PRHDT and CDR2 as FYEKMQ (reference sequence). This CDR3 region has 11 residues. V was shortened by 5 bases and J by 5 bases, with 6 bases between the two germline ends. CDR3 sequence: CASSAGYGYTF. DNA for the CDR3: TGTGCCAGCAGCGCGGGTTATGGCTACACCTTC.

The chain's CDR3 is CSARDERGLSGQYF. The CDR3 DNA follows: TGCAGTGCTAGAGATGAACGCGGACTCTCCGGGCAGTACTTC. This rearrangement joins TRBV20-1 to TRBJ2-7; possibly TRBD2 for D (5 bases). V lost 0 bases, J lost 9 bases, and 18 bases lay in between. The CDR3 is 14 amino acids. Germline-derived CDR1 and CDR2 are DFQATT and SNEGSKA (reference sequence).

The V call is TRBV20-1, the J call TRBJ1-2, with D unresolved. The CDR3 is made up of 10 amino acids. CDR1 DFQATT and CDR2 SNEGSKA come from the germline V gene (reference sequence). The V and J ends lost 4 bases and 6 bases respectively, with 6 bases between them. CDR3 DNA: TGCAGTGCTAAGGGCCATGGCTACACCTTC. This codes for CSAKGHGYTF.